The present T cell receptor (beta chain) was sequenced within a study of T-cell memory formation after mild COVID-19. Overall study findings and caveats: CD4+ contracting clones lay mainly in CM and EM, CD8+ ones in EMRA.

As for this clonotype: Its antigen remains unknown.

The CDR3 is 13 residues long. With V trimmed by 5 bases and J by 10 bases, 9 bases remained unmatched. Germline V gene lookup returns CDR1 MNHEY and CDR2 SVGAGI. TCRdb ran MiXCR on the 5' RACE reads and lists one entry per CDR3 protein. In the table there are a few hundred thousand distinct CDR3 sequences, approximately 22% of which are singletons. The chain joins TRBV6-5 to TRBJ2-3; 7 nucleotides align to TRBD1. The clonotype was recovered from a man younger than 30 who had mild COVID-19 (a few samples of this study predate the infection). Cell type and time point are not known. Sample: PBMCs or a T cell subset sorted from them (not recorded which). CDR3 coding DNA: TGTGCCAGCAGTCCGAGACAGGGCTTTCCGCAGTATTTT. Encoded protein: CASSPRQGFPQYF.